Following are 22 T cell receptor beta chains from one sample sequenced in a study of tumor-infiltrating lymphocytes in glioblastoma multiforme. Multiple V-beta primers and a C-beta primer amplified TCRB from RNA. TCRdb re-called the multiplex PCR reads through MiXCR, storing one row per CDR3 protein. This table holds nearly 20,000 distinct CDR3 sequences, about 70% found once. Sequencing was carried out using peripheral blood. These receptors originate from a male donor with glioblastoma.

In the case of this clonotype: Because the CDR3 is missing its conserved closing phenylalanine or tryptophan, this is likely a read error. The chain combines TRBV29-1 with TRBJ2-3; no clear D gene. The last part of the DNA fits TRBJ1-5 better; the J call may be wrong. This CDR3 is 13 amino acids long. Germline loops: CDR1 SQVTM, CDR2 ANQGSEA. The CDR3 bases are TGCAGCGTTGAGGTGGGAGATGCAGATACGCAGCATTAT. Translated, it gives CSVEVGDADTQHY.

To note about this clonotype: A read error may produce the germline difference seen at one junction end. The CDR3 DNA reads TGTGCCAGCAGTTACCGGGACAGTAGCTCCTGCGAGCAATACTTC. It is translated as CASSYRDSSSCEQYF. The chain couples TRBV6-2 or TRBV6-3 to TRBJ2-7; TRBD1 aligns across 7 bases. The germline V gene has CDR1 MNHEY and CDR2 SVGEGT. CDR3 size: 15 residues.

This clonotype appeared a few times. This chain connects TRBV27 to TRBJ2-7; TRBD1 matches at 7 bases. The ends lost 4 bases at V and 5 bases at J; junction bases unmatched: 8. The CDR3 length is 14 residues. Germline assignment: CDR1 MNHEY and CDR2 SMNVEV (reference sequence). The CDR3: CASSSGTATHEQYF. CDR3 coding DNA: TGTGCCAGCAGTTCCGGGACAGCTACCCACGAGCAGTACTTC.

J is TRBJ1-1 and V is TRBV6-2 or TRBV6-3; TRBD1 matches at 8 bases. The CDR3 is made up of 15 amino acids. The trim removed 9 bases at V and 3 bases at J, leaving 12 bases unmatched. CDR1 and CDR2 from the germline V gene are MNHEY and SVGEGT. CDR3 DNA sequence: TGTGCCAGAAGTACGGACAGGGCGAGCTACACTGAAGCTTTCTTT. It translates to CARSTDRASYTEAFF.

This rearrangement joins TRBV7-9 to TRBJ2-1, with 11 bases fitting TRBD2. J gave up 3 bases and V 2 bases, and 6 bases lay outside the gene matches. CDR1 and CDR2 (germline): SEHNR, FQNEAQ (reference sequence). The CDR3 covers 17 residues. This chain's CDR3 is CASSLYIAGGYYNEQFF. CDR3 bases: TGTGCCAGCAGCTTATATATAGCGGGAGGGTACTACAATGAGCAGTTCTTC.

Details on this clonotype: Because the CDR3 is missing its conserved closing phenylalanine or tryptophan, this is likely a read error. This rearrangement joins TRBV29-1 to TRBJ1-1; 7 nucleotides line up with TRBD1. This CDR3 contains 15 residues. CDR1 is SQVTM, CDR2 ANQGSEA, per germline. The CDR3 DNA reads TGTAGCGTTGAAGTCGGGACAGTCATGAACACTGAAGCTTTCTCT. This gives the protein CSVEVGTVMNTEAFS.

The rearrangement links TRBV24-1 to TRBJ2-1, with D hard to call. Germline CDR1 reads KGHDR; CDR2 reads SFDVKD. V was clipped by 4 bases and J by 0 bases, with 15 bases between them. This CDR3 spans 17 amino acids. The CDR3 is CATSDAQTLTSYNEQFF. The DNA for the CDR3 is TGTGCCACCAGTGACGCACAGACCCTTACCTCCTACAATGAGCAGTTCTTC.

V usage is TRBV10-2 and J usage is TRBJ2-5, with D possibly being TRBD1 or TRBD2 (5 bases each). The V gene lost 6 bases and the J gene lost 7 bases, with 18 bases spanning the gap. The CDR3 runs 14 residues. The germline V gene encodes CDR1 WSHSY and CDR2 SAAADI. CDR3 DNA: TGCGCCAGCAGAACTTCCGGGGCCACCCGGACCCAGTACTTC. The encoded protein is CASRTSGATRTQYF.

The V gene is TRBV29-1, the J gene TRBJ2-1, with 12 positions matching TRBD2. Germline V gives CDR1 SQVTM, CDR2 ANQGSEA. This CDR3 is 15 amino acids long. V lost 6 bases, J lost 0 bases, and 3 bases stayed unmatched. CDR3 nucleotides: TGCAGCGTGGGACTAGCGGGCGCCTCCTACAATGAGCAGTTCTTC. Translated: CSVGLAGASYNEQFF.

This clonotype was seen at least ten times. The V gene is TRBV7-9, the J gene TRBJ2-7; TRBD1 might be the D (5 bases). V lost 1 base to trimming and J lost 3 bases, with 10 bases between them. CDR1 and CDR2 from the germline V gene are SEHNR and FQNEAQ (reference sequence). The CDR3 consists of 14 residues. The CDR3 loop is CASSLEDNSYEQYF. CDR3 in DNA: TGTGCCAGCAGCTTAGAGGACAATAGCTACGAGCAGTACTTC. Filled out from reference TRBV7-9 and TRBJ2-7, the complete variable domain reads DTGVSQNPRHKITKRGQNVTFRCDPISEHNRLYWYRQTLGQGPEFLTYFQNEAQLEKSRLLSDRFSAERPKGSFSTLEIQRTEQGDSAMYLCASSLEDNSYEQYFGPGTRLTVT.

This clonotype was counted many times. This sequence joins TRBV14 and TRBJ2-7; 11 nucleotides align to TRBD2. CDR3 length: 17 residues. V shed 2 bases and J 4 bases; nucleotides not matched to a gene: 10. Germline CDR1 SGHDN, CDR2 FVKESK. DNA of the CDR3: TGTGCCAGCAGCCAAACTTATGCCGGGACTAGCGGTTACGAGCAGTACTTC. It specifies CASSQTYAGTSGYEQYF.

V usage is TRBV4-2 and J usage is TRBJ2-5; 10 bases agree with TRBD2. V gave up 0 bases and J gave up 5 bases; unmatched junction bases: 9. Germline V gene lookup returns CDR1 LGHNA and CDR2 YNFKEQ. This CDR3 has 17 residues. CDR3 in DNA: TGTGCCAGCAGCCAAGATCCCCCTAGCGGGAGTCCCGAGACCCAGTACTTC. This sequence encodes CASSQDPPSGSPETQYF.

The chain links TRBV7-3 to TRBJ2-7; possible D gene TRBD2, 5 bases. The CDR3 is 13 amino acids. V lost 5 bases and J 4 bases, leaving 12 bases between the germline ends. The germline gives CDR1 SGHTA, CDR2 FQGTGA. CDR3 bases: TGTGCCAGCAGCCGGGGTGAGAGGTACGAGCAGTACTTC. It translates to CASSRGERYEQYF. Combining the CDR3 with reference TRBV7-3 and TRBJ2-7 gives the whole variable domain GAGVSQTPSNKVTEKGKYVELRCDPISGHTALYWYRQSLGQGPEFLIYFQGTGAADDSGLPNDRFFAVRPEGSVSTLKIQRTERGDSAVYLCASSRGERYEQYFGPGTRLTVT.

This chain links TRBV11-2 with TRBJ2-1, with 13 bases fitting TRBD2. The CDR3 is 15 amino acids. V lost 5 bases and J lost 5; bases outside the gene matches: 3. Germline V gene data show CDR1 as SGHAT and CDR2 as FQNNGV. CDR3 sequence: CASSPGLAGNNEQFF. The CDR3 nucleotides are TGTGCCAGCAGCCCGGGACTAGCGGGGAACAATGAGCAGTTCTTC. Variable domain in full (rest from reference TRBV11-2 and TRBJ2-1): EAGVAQSPRYKIIEKRQSVAFWCNPISGHATLYWYQQILGQGPKLLIQFQNNGVVDDSQLPKDRFSAERLKGVDSTLKIQPAKLEDSAVYLCASSPGLAGNNEQFFGPGTRLTVL.

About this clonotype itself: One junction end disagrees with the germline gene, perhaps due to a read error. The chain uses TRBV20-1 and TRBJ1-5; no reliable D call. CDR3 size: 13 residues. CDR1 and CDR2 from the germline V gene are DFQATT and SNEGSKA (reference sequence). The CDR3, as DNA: TGCAGTGCTAGCGCCAGTTACGATCAGCCCCAGGATTTT. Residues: CSASASYDQPQDF.

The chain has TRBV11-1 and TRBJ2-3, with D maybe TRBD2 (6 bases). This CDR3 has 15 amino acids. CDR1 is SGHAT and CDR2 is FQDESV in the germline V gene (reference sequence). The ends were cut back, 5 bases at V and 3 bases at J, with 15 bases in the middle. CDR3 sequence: CASSRGTPGTDTQYF. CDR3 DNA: TGTGCCAGCAGCCGGGGGACCCCGGGGACAGATACGCAGTATTTT.

For the CDR3, the DNA is TGTGCCAGCAGCTTTGACCAGGGACAGTACCAAGATATTCAGTACTTC. Translating gives CASSFDQGQYQDIQYF. The chain uses TRBV11-2 and TRBJ2-5, with 7 bases identical to TRBD1. With V trimmed by 3 bases and J by 11 bases, 18 bases remained unmatched. Germline CDR1 and CDR2: SGHAT and FQNNGV. The CDR3 covers 16 residues.

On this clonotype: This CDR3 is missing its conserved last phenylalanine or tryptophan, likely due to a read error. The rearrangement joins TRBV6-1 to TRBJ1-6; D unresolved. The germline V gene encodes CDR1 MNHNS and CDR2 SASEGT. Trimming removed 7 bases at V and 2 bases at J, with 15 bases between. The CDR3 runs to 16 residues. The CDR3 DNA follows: TGTGCCAGCACCCCGGACGGCGCTCCCTATAATTCACCCCTCCACACT. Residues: CASTPDGAPYNSPLHT.

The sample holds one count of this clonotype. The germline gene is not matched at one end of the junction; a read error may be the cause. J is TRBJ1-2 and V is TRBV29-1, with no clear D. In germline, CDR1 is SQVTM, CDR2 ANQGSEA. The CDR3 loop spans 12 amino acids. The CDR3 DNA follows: TGCAGCGTTGAAGATGGCCTGGTTTACTACATCTTC. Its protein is CSVEDGLVYYIF. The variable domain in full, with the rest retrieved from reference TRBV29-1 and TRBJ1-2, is SAVISQKPSRDICQRGTSLTIQCQVDSQVTMMFWYRQQPGQSLTLIATANQGSEATYESGFVIDKFPISRPNLTFSTLTVSNMSPEDSSIYLCSVEDGLVYYIFGSGTRLTVV.

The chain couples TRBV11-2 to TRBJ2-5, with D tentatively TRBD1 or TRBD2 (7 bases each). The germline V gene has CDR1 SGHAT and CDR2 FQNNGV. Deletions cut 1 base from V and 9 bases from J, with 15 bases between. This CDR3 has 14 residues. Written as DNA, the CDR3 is TGTGCCAGCAGCTTAGCCGGGCAGGGGGGGGCCCAGTACTTC. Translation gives CASSLAGQGGAQYF. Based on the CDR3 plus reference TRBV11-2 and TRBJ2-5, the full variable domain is EAGVAQSPRYKIIEKRQSVAFWCNPISGHATLYWYQQILGQGPKLLIQFQNNGVVDDSQLPKDRFSAERLKGVDSTLKIQPAKLEDSAVYLCASSLAGQGGAQYFGPGTRLLVL.

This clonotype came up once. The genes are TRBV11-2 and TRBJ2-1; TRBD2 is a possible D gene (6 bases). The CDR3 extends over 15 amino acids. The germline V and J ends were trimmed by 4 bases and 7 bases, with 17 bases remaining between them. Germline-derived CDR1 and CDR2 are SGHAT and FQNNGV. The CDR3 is CASSYGAGTLNEQFF. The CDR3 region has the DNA TGTGCCAGCAGCTACGGCGCGGGAACCCTGAATGAGCAGTTCTTC.

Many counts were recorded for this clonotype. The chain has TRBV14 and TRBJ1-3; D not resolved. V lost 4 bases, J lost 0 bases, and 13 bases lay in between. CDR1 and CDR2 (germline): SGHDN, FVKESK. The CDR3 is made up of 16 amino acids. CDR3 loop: CASSPLMTVSGNTIYF. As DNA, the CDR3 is TGTGCCAGCAGCCCTTTGATGACGGTCTCTGGAAACACCATATATTTT.